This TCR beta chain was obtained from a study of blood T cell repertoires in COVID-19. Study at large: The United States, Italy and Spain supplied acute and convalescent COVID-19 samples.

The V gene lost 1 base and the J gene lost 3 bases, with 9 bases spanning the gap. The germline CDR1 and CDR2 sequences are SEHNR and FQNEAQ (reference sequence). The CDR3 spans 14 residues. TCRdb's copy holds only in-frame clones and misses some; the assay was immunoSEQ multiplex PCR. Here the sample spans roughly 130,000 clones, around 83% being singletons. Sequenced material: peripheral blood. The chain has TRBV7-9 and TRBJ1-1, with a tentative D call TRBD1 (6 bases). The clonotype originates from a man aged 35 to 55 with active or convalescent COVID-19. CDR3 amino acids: CASSLDRVDTEAFF. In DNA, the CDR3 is TGTGCCAGCAGCTTAGACAGGGTCGACACTGAAGCTTTCTTT.